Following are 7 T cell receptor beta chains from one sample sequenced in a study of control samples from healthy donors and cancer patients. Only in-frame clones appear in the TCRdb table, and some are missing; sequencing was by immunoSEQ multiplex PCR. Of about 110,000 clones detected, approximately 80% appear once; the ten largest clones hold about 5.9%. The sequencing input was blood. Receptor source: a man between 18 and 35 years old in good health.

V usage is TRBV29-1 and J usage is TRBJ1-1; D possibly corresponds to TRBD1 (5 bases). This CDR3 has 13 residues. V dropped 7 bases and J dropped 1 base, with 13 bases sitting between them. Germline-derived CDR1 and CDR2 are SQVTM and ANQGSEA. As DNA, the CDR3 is TGCAGCGGGGGATGGGGCACGAACACTGAAGCTTTCTTT. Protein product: CSGGWGTNTEAFF.

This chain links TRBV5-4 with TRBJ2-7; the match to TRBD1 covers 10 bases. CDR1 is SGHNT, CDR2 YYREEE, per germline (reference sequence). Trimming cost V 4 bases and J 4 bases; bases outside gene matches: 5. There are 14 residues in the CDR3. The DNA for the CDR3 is TGTGCCAGCAGCCTAGGACAGGGGGTTTACGAGCAGTACTTC. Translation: CASSLGQGVYEQYF. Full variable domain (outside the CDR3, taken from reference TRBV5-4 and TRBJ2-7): ETGVTQSPTHLIKTRGQQVTLRCSSQSGHNTVSWYQQALGQGPQFIFQYYREEENGRGNFPPRFSGLQFPNYSSELNVNALELDDSALYLCASSLGQGVYEQYFGPGTRLTVT.

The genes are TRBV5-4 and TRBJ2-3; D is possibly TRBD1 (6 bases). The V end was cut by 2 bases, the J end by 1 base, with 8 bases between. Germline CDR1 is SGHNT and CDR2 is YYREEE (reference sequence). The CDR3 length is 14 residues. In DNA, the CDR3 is TGTGCCAGCAGCTTATGGACAGGCACAGATACGCAGTATTTT. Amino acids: CASSLWTGTDTQYF.

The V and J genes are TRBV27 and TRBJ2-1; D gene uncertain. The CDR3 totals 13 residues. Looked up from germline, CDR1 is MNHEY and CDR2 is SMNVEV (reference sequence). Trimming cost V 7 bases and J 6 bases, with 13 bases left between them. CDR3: CASTKSPLNEQFF. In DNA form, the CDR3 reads TGTGCCAGCACTAAATCGCCTCTCAATGAGCAGTTCTTC.

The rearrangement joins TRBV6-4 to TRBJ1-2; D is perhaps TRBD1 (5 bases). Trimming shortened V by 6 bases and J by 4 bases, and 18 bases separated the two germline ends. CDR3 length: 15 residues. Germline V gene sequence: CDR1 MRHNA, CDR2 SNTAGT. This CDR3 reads CASSRDGELGYGYTF. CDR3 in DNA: TGTGCCAGCAGCAGGGACGGGGAACTGGGCTATGGCTACACCTTC.

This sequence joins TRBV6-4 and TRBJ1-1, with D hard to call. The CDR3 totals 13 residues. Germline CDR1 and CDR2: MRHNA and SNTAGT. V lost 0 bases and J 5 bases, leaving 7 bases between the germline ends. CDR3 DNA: TGTGCCAGCAGTGACTCTTCGATGACTGAAGCTTTCTTT. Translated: CASSDSSMTEAFF.

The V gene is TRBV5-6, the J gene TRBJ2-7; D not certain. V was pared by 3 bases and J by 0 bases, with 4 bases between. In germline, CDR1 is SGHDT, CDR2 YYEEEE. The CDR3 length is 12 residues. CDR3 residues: CASSSYSYEQYF. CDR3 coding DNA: TGTGCCAGCAGCTCATACTCCTACGAGCAGTACTTC.